What follows describes a single T cell receptor beta chain. Its antigen is currently unknown. Primed by a sample-barcoded 5' primer and a J-beta primer mix, a second PCR proceeded for about 7 to 11 cycles. Using its own MiXCR run on the 5' RACE reads, TCRdb lists one record per CDR3 protein. The sample includes around 1,000,000 distinct CDR3 sequences, less than 25% of them seen just once. CDR1 MGHRA and CDR2 YSYEKL come from the germline V gene. V lost 0 bases, J lost 0 bases, and 12 bases lay in between. This CDR3 is built from 16 residues. The data derive from a study of blood T cells in healthy people across ages. General study findings and limits: The long-lived group displayed more naive CD4+ cells, plus higher diversity, than the aged donors did.

Healthy Caucasian individuals from Russia aged 6 to 90 served as donors. In addition, the sample was reused for a study of T cells of mothers and their children. This second study says: Sequencing returned over 8 million TCR beta CDR3 reads per mother and some 3 million per child.

Material: blood. The sequence was obtained from a girl aged 2 to 9 in good health. The chain joins TRBV4-1 to TRBJ2-7; D unresolved. The CDR3 region is CASSQDPGSSSYEQYF. CDR3 coding DNA: TGCGCCAGCAGCCAAGATCCCGGGTCGAGCTCCTACGAGCAGTACTTC.